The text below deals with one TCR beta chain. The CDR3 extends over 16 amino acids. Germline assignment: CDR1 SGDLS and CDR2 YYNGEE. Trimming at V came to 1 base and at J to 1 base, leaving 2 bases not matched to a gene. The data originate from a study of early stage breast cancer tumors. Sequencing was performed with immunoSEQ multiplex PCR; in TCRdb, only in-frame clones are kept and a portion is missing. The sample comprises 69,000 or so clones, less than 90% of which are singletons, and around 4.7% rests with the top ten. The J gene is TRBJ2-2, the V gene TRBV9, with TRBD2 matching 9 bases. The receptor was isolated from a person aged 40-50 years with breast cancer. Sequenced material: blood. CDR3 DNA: TGTGCCAGCAGCGTATTGACTAGCGGGAACACCGGGGAGCTGTTTTTT. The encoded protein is CASSVLTSGNTGELFF.